This TCR beta chain was recovered during a study of T cell responses to AZD1222 COVID-19 vaccine. Across the study: Second doses that came at about 4 or about 12 weeks were put together.

Germline CDR1 reads SGHRS; CDR2 reads YFSETQ. V was shortened by 0 bases and J by 9 bases, with 13 bases between the two germline ends. The CDR3 has 15 amino acids. This clone appeared a single time. Here immunoSEQ multiplex PCR was the method, and the copy in TCRdb shows in-frame clones only, minus some. Among around 58,000 clones listed, about 80% were seen once. Sequenced material: peripheral blood, taken on day 0 of AZD1222 vaccination. V and J are TRBV5-1 and TRBJ1-6; possible D gene TRBD1, 5 bases. The receptor was isolated from an adult in good health. In DNA form, the CDR3 reads TGCGCCAGCAGCTTGGAAGGCAGGGTGGGTTCACCCCTCCACTTT. Translating gives CASSLEGRVGSPLHF.